The 29 T cell receptor beta chains below all came from one sample that was sequenced in a study of response to subunit inactivated influenza vaccine. One entry per CDR3 protein results from TCRdb running MiXCR on the RT-PCR reads. The table shows just under 550,000 distinct CDR3 sequences, with less than 25% occurring only once. This sample also appeared in a second study, on T cells expressing NK-cell markers. That work contributes: Making the TCR beta cDNA relied on 5'RACE template switching with UMIs.

This specimen was CD4+ T cells sorted from PBMCs, taken about 11 days after vaccination. All receptors derive from a man aged 45 to 65 who received an inactivated influenza vaccine.

The V gene is TRBV6-1, the J gene TRBJ1-1; 7 nucleotides agree with TRBD1. Germline-derived CDR1 and CDR2 are MNHNS and SASEGT. CDR3 length: 15 amino acids. The V gene end was trimmed by 10 bases and the J gene end by 0 bases; junction bases not matched to a gene: 11. The CDR3 DNA is TGTGCCAACCAGGGGGGGGATGCGGTGAACACTGAAGCTTTCTTT. Protein sequence: CANQGGDAVNTEAFF.

This clonotype showed up just a few times. V usage is TRBV29-1 and J usage is TRBJ2-7; possibly TRBD2 for D (6 bases). CDR1 and CDR2 from the germline V gene are SQVTM and ANQGSEA. Trimming pared 5 bases from V and 6 bases from J, leaving 14 bases between. This CDR3 comprises 12 residues. CDR3 protein: CSVLEGWGEQYF. DNA for the CDR3: TGCAGCGTTTTGGAGGGTTGGGGCGAGCAGTACTTC.

The rearrangement uses TRBV5-1 and TRBJ2-7; 8 bases line up with TRBD2. V lost 5 bases, J lost 5 bases, and 9 bases stayed unmatched. Germline V gene sequence: CDR1 SGHRS, CDR2 YFSETQ. This CDR3 contains 14 residues. The CDR3 loop is CASSGLAGFNEQYF. CDR3 nucleotide sequence: TGCGCCAGCAGTGGGCTAGCGGGTTTCAACGAGCAGTACTTC.

Comment on this clonotype: A much larger clone differs from this one at a single base, so this may be a read error. The J gene is TRBJ1-4, the V gene TRBV29-1; D gene unclear. The CDR3 length is 13 residues. Per germline, CDR1 SQVTM and CDR2 ANQGSEA. Trimming pared 7 bases from V and 3 bases from J, leaving 12 bases between. CDR3 sequence reads: CSAEAASNEKLFF. The CDR3, as DNA: TGCAGCGCCGAGGCGGCCTCTAATGAAAAACTGTTTTTT.

This clonotype occurred a few times. CDR3 sequence: CSINKGRGLSAFF. CDR3 nucleotides: TGCAGCATAAACAAGGGGAGGGGATTGAGCGCTTTCTTT. The rearrangement joins TRBV29-1 to TRBJ1-1; weak D call: TRBD1 (5 bases). This CDR3 region has 13 residues. V dropped 8 bases and J dropped 11 bases, with 24 bases sitting between them. CDR1 is SQVTM and CDR2 is ANQGSEA in the germline V gene.

This chain uses TRBV12-3 or TRBV12-4 with TRBJ2-1, with unresolved D. This CDR3 region has 11 residues. V gave up 7 bases and J gave up 7 bases, with 8 bases separating them. Here the CDR3 DNA reads TGTGCCAGCACCCTGGGGAATGAGCAGTTCTTC. This sequence encodes CASTLGNEQFF.

This clonotype turned up a few times. The chain is built from TRBV4-1 and TRBJ2-7, with 8 bases matching TRBD1. The CDR3 has 15 amino acids. After removal of 2 bases from V and 5 bases from J, the junction contained 8 bases not matched to a gene. The germline CDR1 and CDR2 sequences are MGHRA and YSYEKL. The CDR3 loop is CASSQLKGQDNEQYF. The CDR3, as DNA: TGCGCCAGCAGCCAATTGAAGGGACAGGATAACGAGCAGTACTTC.

The chain couples TRBV7-2 to TRBJ2-1; D remains unclear. The CDR3 sequence is 14 residues long. Deletions cut 5 bases from V and 3 bases from J, with 11 bases between. CDR1 is SGHTA, CDR2 FQGNSA, per germline. The CDR3 spells CASSPWVGYNEQFF. CDR3 in DNA: TGTGCCAGCAGCCCGTGGGTTGGCTACAATGAGCAGTTCTTC.

The rearrangement uses TRBV5-1 and TRBJ2-3; 7 bases fit TRBD1. The CDR3 extends over 13 amino acids. Germline loops: CDR1 SGHRS, CDR2 YFSETQ. J was trimmed by 5 bases and V by 4 bases; bases with no gene match: 4. CDR3 nucleotides: TGCGCCAGCAGCCAAGGGGGCGAAGATACGCAGTATTTT. Its protein product is CASSQGGEDTQYF.

V usage is TRBV12-3 or TRBV12-4 and J usage is TRBJ1-5; the D is unclear. The ends were cut back, 8 bases at V and 7 bases at J, with 15 bases in the middle. This CDR3 spans 13 amino acids. The CDR3 region is CASVPAGGQPQHF. The CDR3 coding sequence is TGTGCCAGCGTGCCCGCGGGTGGGCAGCCCCAGCATTTT.

The chain employs TRBV9 and TRBJ2-5; TRBD2 is a possible D gene (6 bases). V was clipped by 4 bases and J by 1 base, with 17 bases between them. This CDR3 spans 16 amino acids. CDR1 and CDR2 (germline): SGDLS, YYNGEE. For the CDR3, the DNA is TGTGCCAGCAGCACCCGCGGAGGCGGGGTCCAAGAGACCCAGTACTTC. It is translated as CASSTRGGGVQETQYF.

The CDR3 DNA sequence: TGTGCCTGGAGCAGGACCCCATCTCAGGCAGATACGCAGTATTTT. Its translation is CAWSRTPSQADTQYF. The chain combines TRBV30 with TRBJ2-3, with unresolved D. V lost 3 bases and J 4 bases, leaving 17 bases between the germline ends. This CDR3 region has 15 residues. Germline values: CDR1 GTSNPN, CDR2 SVGIG (reference sequence).

The chain employs TRBV7-2 and TRBJ2-3; D may be TRBD2 (6 bases). The CDR3 extends over 17 amino acids. Germline V gene lookup returns CDR1 SGHTA and CDR2 FQGNSA. Trimming stripped 5 bases from V and 0 bases from J, with 18 bases between. The CDR3 DNA reads as TGTGCCAGCAGCCCGCCGGGACTGAACTCTAGCACAGATACGCAGTATTTT. It yields the protein CASSPPGLNSSTDTQYF.

This clonotype was seen more than once but under ten times. J is TRBJ2-5 and V is TRBV20-1, with D possibly being TRBD2 (7 bases). Trimming pared 6 bases from V and 6 bases from J, leaving 20 bases between. The germline V gene has CDR1 DFQATT and CDR2 SNEGSKA (reference sequence). The CDR3 runs to 14 residues. This CDR3 reads CSASPAGAVKTQYF. In DNA, the CDR3 is TGCAGTGCGAGCCCGGCGGGGGCGGTAAAGACCCAGTACTTC.

V usage is TRBV12-5 and J usage is TRBJ2-5, with TRBD2 matching 8 bases. The V and J ends lost 7 bases and 5 bases, in that order; junction bases with no gene match: 3. Germline V gene data show CDR1 as LGHNT and CDR2 as FRNRAP. The CDR3 contains 12 residues. The CDR3 sequence is CASAQRGETQYF. CDR3 DNA sequence: TGTGCTAGTGCCCAGCGGGGGGAGACCCAGTACTTC. Variable domain in full (rest from reference TRBV12-5 and TRBJ2-5): DARVTQTPRHKVTEMGQEVTMRCQPILGHNTVFWYRQTMMQGLELLAYFRNRAPLDDSGMPKDRFSAEMPDATLATLKIQPSEPRDSAVYFCASAQRGETQYFGPGTRLLVL.

The chain has TRBV20-1 and TRBJ1-2; TRBD1 agrees at 7 bases. Germline V CDR1 and CDR2: DFQATT, SNEGSKA (reference sequence). This CDR3 has 15 amino acids. Trimming cost V 1 base and J 5 bases; bases outside gene matches: 10. The DNA of the CDR3 is TGCAGTGCTAGAGCGGGGACAGCGGGGCGGTATGGCTACACCTTC. Its translation is CSARAGTAGRYGYTF.

This clonotype has only a few counts. The J gene is TRBJ1-5, the V gene TRBV21-1. TRBV21-1 is deemed a pseudogene. This CDR3 contains 17 residues. CDR3 in amino acids: CASSKVLRARGNQPQHF. CDR3 coding DNA: TGTGCCAGCAGCAAAGTCTTGCGGGCGAGGGGCAATCAGCCCCAGCATTTT.

The rearrangement links TRBV4-3 to TRBJ1-3, with a weak D call TRBD1 (5 bases). CDR1 is LGHNA, CDR2 YSLEER, per germline. This CDR3 region has 13 residues. Between the trimmed V and J ends, which lost 5 bases and 4 bases, there was a span of 9 bases. CDR3 bases: TGCGCCAGCAGCAGGGGCGACGGAAACACCATATATTTT. Residues: CASSRGDGNTIYF.

This clonotype has a handful of counts. This sequence joins TRBV6-5 and TRBJ2-7, with 10 nucleotides matching TRBD1. The CDR3 spans 15 residues. The germline V gene has CDR1 MNHEY and CDR2 SVGAGI. Trimming cost V 2 bases and J 2 bases; bases outside gene matches: 3. The CDR3 DNA is TGTGCCAGCAGTTACGAGACAGGGGGCCCCTACGAGCAGTACTTC. This translates into CASSYETGGPYEQYF.

The rearrangement joins TRBV5-1 to TRBJ2-7; weak D call: TRBD2 (5 bases). The CDR3 runs 15 residues. The V gene's germline CDR1 is SGHRS and CDR2 YFSETQ. The V gene lost 4 bases and the J gene lost 0 bases, with 14 bases spanning the gap. As DNA, the CDR3 is TGCGCCAGCAGCCGCGGAGGACCCGACTCCTACGAGCAGTACTTC. Residues: CASSRGGPDSYEQYF.

This clonotype was detected only a few times. The CDR3 region has the DNA TGTGCCAGCAGCTTATATGAGGGAGGGGAGACCCAGTACTTC. Protein sequence: CASSLYEGGETQYF. The rearrangement joins TRBV7-2 to TRBJ2-5, with 7 bases lining up with TRBD2. Germline trimming cut 2 bases from V and 5 bases from J; bases unmatched to any gene: 5. The CDR3 runs 14 residues. Germline-derived CDR1 and CDR2 are SGHTA and FQGNSA.

J is TRBJ1-1 and V is TRBV5-6; TRBD1 aligns across 7 bases. The J segment lost 8 bases and the V segment lost 4 bases, leaving 5 bases of the junction unmatched. This CDR3 region has 12 residues. Germline loops: CDR1 SGHDT, CDR2 YYEEEE. DNA for the CDR3: TGTGCCAGCAGCCCGTGGACAGGCGAAGCTTTCTTT. This encodes CASSPWTGEAFF.

This clonotype was seen more than once but under ten times. The V and J genes are TRBV29-1 and TRBJ2-2; D is perhaps TRBD1 (6 bases). V was pared by 5 bases and J by 0 bases, with 13 bases between. Germline-derived CDR1 and CDR2 are SQVTM and ANQGSEA. The CDR3 contains 15 residues. The CDR3 DNA reads TGCAGCGTTACCCGGGACACGGCGAACACCGGGGAGCTGTTTTTT. This sequence encodes CSVTRDTANTGELFF.

This clonotype was seen a few times. The J gene is TRBJ2-7, the V gene TRBV7-9; no firm D call. Germline values: CDR1 SEHNR, CDR2 FQNEAQ (reference sequence). CDR3 length: 14 amino acids. Trimming pared 1 base from V and 3 bases from J, leaving 10 bases between. The DNA for the CDR3 is TGTGCCAGCAGCTTAGGTGTCGGCAGCTACGAGCAGTACTTC. Protein product: CASSLGVGSYEQYF.

This clonotype has just a few counts. CDR3 loop: CASSLVSGNYEQYF. For the CDR3, the DNA is TGTGCCAGCAGCTTAGTGTCAGGCAACTACGAGCAGTACTTC. The genes are TRBV7-2 and TRBJ2-7, with D unresolved. The CDR3 covers 14 residues. The V end lost 1 base, the J end lost 3 bases, and 10 bases lay between the germline ends. Per the germline V gene, CDR1 is SGHTA and CDR2 is FQGNSA.

On this clonotype: At one end the junction does not follow the germline gene, possibly because of a read error. The V and J genes are TRBV30 and TRBJ2-7, with TRBD2 matching 9 bases. CDR3 size: 15 residues. Germline V gene lookup returns CDR1 GTSNPN and CDR2 SVGIG (reference sequence). The CDR3 protein is CAWSVTSGSSSEQYF. The CDR3, as DNA: TGTGCCTGGAGTGTCACTAGCGGGTCATCCTCCGAGCAGTACTTC.

This chain connects TRBV20-1 to TRBJ1-5; D remains unclear. The CDR3 runs to 13 residues. V lost 3 bases and J lost 3, with 9 bases in between. Germline CDR1 DFQATT, CDR2 SNEGSKA (reference sequence). The CDR3 bases are TGCAGTGCTAGTCGGCAGGTCAATCAGCCCCAGCATTTT. This codes for CSASRQVNQPQHF.

This chain uses TRBV5-1 with TRBJ1-3; D unresolved. V was cut by 3 bases and J by 0 bases, with 10 bases left in between. The CDR3 is 15 amino acids. Germline CDR1 SGHRS, CDR2 YFSETQ. CDR3 in DNA: TGCGCCAGCAGCTCGGACGGTAGCTCTGGAAACACCATATATTTT. It encodes CASSSDGSSGNTIYF.

In this sample, this clonotype turned up a few times. This chain uses TRBV12-3 or TRBV12-4 with TRBJ1-1, with D tentatively TRBD1 (5 bases). The CDR3 is made up of 15 amino acids. The ends were cut back, 3 bases at V and 4 bases at J, with 15 bases in the middle. CDR3: CASSFRNPGGTEAFF. CDR3 in DNA: TGTGCCAGCAGTTTCCGAAACCCGGGGGGCACTGAAGCTTTCTTT.